This T cell receptor (beta chain) was recovered during a study of control samples from healthy donors and cancer patients (dated by TCRdb to about 2020). With respect to this clone: The specificity of this receptor is unknown. No much larger clonotype is one base removed from it; base qualities were not supplied.

The library was built by means of the immunoSEQ multiplex PCR assay. The immuneACCESS repertoire file appears here via TCRdb, limited to in-frame rearrangements. These files lack a portion of the clones; in checked studies, under half of the deficit traces to unresolved V genes, and the cause of the others is not known. The sample data list approximately 130,000 clones, and around 86% of these were observed just once. About 8.7% of the sample goes to the ten largest clones. Inclusive of the bounding cysteine and phenylalanine, the CDR3 is 15 residues long. Only the CDR3 DNA is retained, 45 bases long and in frame from the first base. CDR1 and CDR2 are drawn from the germline V gene: SGDLS, YYNGEE. Relative to germline, V is missing 4 bases and J is missing 4 bases, with 6 bases of the junction outside any gene match.

The sequence came from a middle-aged man in good health. Input material: blood. The chain couples TRBV9 to TRBJ2-2, and TRBD2 matches 8 of the central bases. The CDR3 has the sequence CASSPRSGVTGELFF. The sequence in DNA is TGTGCCAGCAGCCCGCGTAGCGGGGTCACCGGGGAGCTGTTTTTT.